This T cell receptor (beta chain) was captured in a study of shared clonotypes between healthy human individuals. Some clones are missing from TCRdb's copy, which holds only in-frame ones; the method was immunoSEQ multiplex PCR. The data show about 100,000 clones, with over 40% seen just once and roughly 15% held by the top ten. This clone was seen at least ten times. The TCR sequence derives from a middle-aged woman in good health. Some clones in this sample may be carry-over from other donors' samples. The specimen sequenced was PBMCs.

The DNA for the CDR3 is TGCAGCGTCAGACAGGGTGACACTGAAGCTTTCTTT. It yields the protein CSVRQGDTEAFF. The chain uses TRBV29-1 and TRBJ1-1, with TRBD1 matching 7 bases. V dropped 6 bases and J dropped 3; count of bases not matched to a gene: 4. The CDR3 sequence is 12 residues long. From germline, CDR1 is SQVTM and CDR2 ANQGSEA.